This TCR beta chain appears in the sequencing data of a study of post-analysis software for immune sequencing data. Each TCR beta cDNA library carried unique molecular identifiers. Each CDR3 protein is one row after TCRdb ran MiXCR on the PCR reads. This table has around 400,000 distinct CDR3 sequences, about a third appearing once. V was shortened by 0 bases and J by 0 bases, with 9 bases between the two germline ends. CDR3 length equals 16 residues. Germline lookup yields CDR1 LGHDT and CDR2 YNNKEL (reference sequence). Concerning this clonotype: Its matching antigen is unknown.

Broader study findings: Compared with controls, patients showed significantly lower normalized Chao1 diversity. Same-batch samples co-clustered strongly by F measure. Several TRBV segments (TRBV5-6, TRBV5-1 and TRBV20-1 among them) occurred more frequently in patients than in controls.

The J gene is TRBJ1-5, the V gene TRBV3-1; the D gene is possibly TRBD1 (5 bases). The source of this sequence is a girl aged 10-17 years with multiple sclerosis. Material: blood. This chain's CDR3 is CASSQDGGTSNQPQHF. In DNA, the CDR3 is TGTGCCAGCAGCCAAGATGGAGGGACTAGCAATCAGCCCCAGCATTTT.